Sequencing of this TCR beta chain was carried out in a study of cytomegalovirus exposure and HLA in healthy donors. Findings and caveats of the study: Earlier analysis yielded a pattern in which most TCR beta V segments were productive about 87% or about 30% of the time.

Trimming cost V 6 bases and J 3 bases; bases outside gene matches: 7. CDR1 and CDR2 (germline): MNHEY, SVGAGI. The CDR3 is 15 residues long. The PCR had 60 Vbeta and 13 Jbeta primers. Clones were sequenced by immunoSEQ multiplex PCR, and TCRdb holds only the in-frame ones, with some missing. The sample comprises over 120,000 clones, roughly 70% of which are singletons, and roughly 7.3% rests with the top ten. A remark on this clone: Its antigen is as yet unknown.

The specimen sequenced was PBMCs. The chain is built from TRBV6-5 and TRBJ1-2, with 10 bases matching TRBD1. This clonotype was sampled from a man younger than 40 in good health and CMV-seronegative. The CDR3 nucleotides are TGTGCCAGCAGCGGCCCGGGACAGGGGTACTATGGCTACACCTTC. It translates to CASSGPGQGYYGYTF.